A selection of T cell receptor beta chains follows, all from one sample in a study of T cell responses to AZD1222 COVID-19 vaccine. TCRdb's copy holds only in-frame clones and misses some; the assay was immunoSEQ multiplex PCR. Of approximately 110,000 clones listed, around 87% were seen once; the top ten hold 1% to 1.5%. This sample comprised peripheral blood, obtained on day 0 of AZD1222 vaccination. These receptor sequences come from an adult in good health. Each CDR3 is given with its conserved first and last residue. The D gene is left open where the match is weak. Expanded clones get a size class; other rows say once, few or many, or leave the size out.

d_call j_call v_call clone_size cdr3_aa cdr3_nt
. TRBJ1-5 TRBV4-1 . CASSPRTGVVDQPQHF TGCGCCAGCAGCCCCAGGACGGGGGTCGTGGATCAGCCCCAGCATTTT
TRBD1 TRBJ1-2 TRBV6-5 once CASWDRANYGYTF TGTGCCAGTTGGGACAGGGCTAACTATGGCTACACCTTC
TRBD1 TRBJ1-1 TRBV6-6 . CASSYSRDRGTEAFF TGTGCCAGCAGTTACTCGCGAGACAGGGGAACTGAAGCTTTCTTT
. TRBJ2-5 TRBV15 . CATSRRADTQYF TGTGCCACCAGTCGGAGGGCCGACACCCAGTACTTC
TRBD1 TRBJ2-3 TRBV9 . CASSAGQGADTQYF TGTGCCAGCAGCGCCGGACAGGGAGCAGATACGCAGTATTTT
TRBD2 TRBJ2-1 TRBV2 . CASGKTSGGLDEQFF TGTGCCAGCGGTAAAACTAGCGGGGGGTTGGATGAGCAGTTCTTC
TRBD2 TRBJ2-3 TRBV10-3 few CATSTSGGRDTQYF TGTGCCACGTCGACTAGCGGGGGGAGGGATACGCAGTATTTT
TRBD2 TRBJ2-1 TRBV5-5 . CASSPGGLAGDQFF TGTGCCAGCAGCCCCGGGGGGCTAGCGGGTGATCAGTTCTTC
. TRBJ1-2 TRBV5-5 . CASSFSVLGEEGYTF TGTGCCAGCAGCTTTTCGGTCCTAGGGGAGGAGGGCTACACCTTC
. TRBJ1-3 TRBV18 . CASSPSSSSGNTIYF TGTGCCAGCTCACCTTCAAGCTCCTCTGGAAACACCATATATTTT
. TRBJ1-2 TRBV7-8 once CASSLSARGNYGYTF TGTGCCAGCAGCTTATCCGCCAGGGGTAACTATGGCTACACCTTC
. TRBJ1-5 TRBV4-1 . CASSLTPPWQVSQPQHF TGCGCCAGCAGCCTTACCCCCCCGTGGCAGGTATCTCAGCCCCAGCATTTT
. TRBJ2-7 TRBV27 . CASSSTPSSYEQYF TGTGCCAGCAGTTCGACCCCTAGCTCCTACGAGCAGTACTTC
. TRBJ2-6 TRBV19 . CASSMPGANVLTF TGTGCCAGTAGTATGCCCGGGGCCAACGTCCTGACTTTC
TRBD1 TRBJ1-2 TRBV2 . CASSRGLDYGYTF TGTGCCAGCAGCAGGGGGCTGGACTATGGCTACACCTTC
TRBD1 TRBJ1-2 TRBV19 . CASSITWDSSYGYTF TGTGCCAGTAGTATTACGTGGGACAGCTCCTATGGCTACACCTTC
. TRBJ1-2 TRBV4-2 . CASSRRPRGANYGYTF TGTGCCAGCAGCCGACGGCCCAGGGGAGCTAACTATGGCTACACCTTC
. TRBJ2-5 TRBV11-2 . CASSLGGAKETQYF TGTGCCAGCAGCTTAGGGGGTGCCAAAGAGACCCAGTACTTC
. TRBJ2-5 TRBV5-4 . CASSSPVSGFQETQYF TGTGCCAGCAGCTCCCCTGTGTCTGGATTCCAAGAGACCCAGTACTTC
TRBD1 TRBJ1-1 TRBV6-5 once CASSFTGETEAFF TGTGCCAGCAGTTTTACAGGGGAAACTGAAGCTTTCTTT
. TRBJ1-1 TRBV7-8 . CASSLTPNTEAFF TGTGCCAGCAGCTTGACCCCAAACACTGAAGCTTTCTTT
. TRBJ2-2 TRBV9 . CASTRGGTNTGELFF TGTGCCAGCACCAGGGGGGGCACGAACACCGGGGAGCTGTTTTTT
. TRBJ1-6 TRBV12-3/TRBV12-4 . CASSPDRSPLHF TGTGCCAGCAGTCCCGACCGTTCACCCCTCCACTTT
. TRBJ2-7 TRBV2 . CASSILTYEQYF TGTGCCAGCAGTATTCTCACCTACGAGCAGTACTTC
. TRBJ2-1 TRBV27 once CASSYRAFMDEQFF TGTGCCAGCAGTTACCGGGCCTTTATGGATGAGCAGTTCTTC
TRBD1 TRBJ1-3 TRBV5-1 few CASSRTGSGNTIYF TGCGCCAGCAGCCGGACAGGTAGTGGAAACACCATATATTTT
. TRBJ2-5 TRBV2 . CASRIEWGTQYF TGTGCCAGCAGGATTGAATGGGGGACCCAGTACTTC
. TRBJ2-3 TRBV7-6 . CASSLEISGPDTQYF TGTGCCAGCAGCTTAGAAATCAGCGGTCCAGATACGCAGTATTTT
TRBD1 TRBJ2-1 TRBV2 once CASAGGKEQFF TGTGCCAGCGCAGGGGGTAAGGAGCAGTTCTTC
. TRBJ1-1 TRBV6-6 . CASRTQTGNTEAFF TGTGCCAGCAGAACCCAGACAGGGAACACTGAAGCTTTCTTT
. TRBJ1-2 TRBV27 . CASRSPGTGLGYGYTF TGTGCCAGCAGATCCCCGGGAACAGGGCTTGGATATGGCTACACCTTC
. TRBJ2-7 TRBV7-2 . CASSLTGGGGYEQYF TGTGCCAGCAGCCTAACAGGGGGAGGGGGGTACGAGCAGTACTTC
. TRBJ2-2 TRBV3-1/TRBV3-2 . CASSQIGSTGELFF TGTGCCAGCAGCCAAATAGGAAGTACCGGGGAGCTGTTTTTT
TRBD1 TRBJ1-1 TRBV19 once CASSSDRGRTEAFF TGTGCCAGTAGCTCAGACAGGGGAAGAACTGAAGCTTTCTTT
. TRBJ2-1 TRBV30 . CAWAKGSNEQFF TGTGCCTGGGCGAAGGGCTCCAATGAGCAGTTCTTC
. TRBJ1-1 TRBV4-1 . CASSHPTANTEAFF TGCGCCAGCAGCCACCCTACAGCGAACACTGAAGCTTTCTTT
. TRBJ1-1 TRBV27 . CASSLQAASSEAFF TGTGCCAGCAGTTTACAAGCAGCCTCATCTGAAGCTTTCTTT
. TRBJ1-5 TRBV2 . CASGGSNQPQHF TGTGCCAGCGGGGGTAGCAATCAGCCCCAGCATTTT
. TRBJ1-1 TRBV10-2 . CASNQVRAEAFF TGCGCCAGCAATCAAGTTCGCGCTGAAGCTTTCTTT
. TRBJ2-1 TRBV4-2 . CASSQGGPYNEQFF TGTGCCAGCAGCCAAGGGGGGCCCTACAATGAGCAGTTCTTC
. TRBJ1-1 TRBV5-1 once CASSVQVSNTEAFF TGCGCCAGCAGCGTACAGGTTTCGAACACTGAAGCTTTCTTT
. TRBJ1-4 TRBV12-3/TRBV12-4 . CASRSTNEKLFF TGTGCCAGCAGGTCAACTAATGAAAAACTGTTTTTT
TRBD2 TRBJ2-2 TRBV3-1/TRBV3-2 . CASSPLAGASTGELFF TGTGCCAGCAGCCCCTTAGCGGGGGCATCCACCGGGGAGCTGTTTTTT
TRBD1 TRBJ1-4 TRBV4-2 few CASSQEGDRDTGKLFF TGTGCCAGCAGCCAAGAGGGGGACAGGGATACCGGGAAACTGTTTTTT
TRBD1 TRBJ1-2 TRBV5-4 . CASSADRGHNYGYTF TGTGCCAGCAGCGCCGACAGGGGGCATAACTATGGCTACACCTTC
. TRBJ2-7 TRBV27 few CASSLRPDYPYEQYF TGTGCCAGCAGTTTACGGCCCGATTACCCCTACGAGCAGTACTTC
. TRBJ1-2 TRBV10-1 . CARNSKSYGYTF TGCGCCAGGAATTCCAAGTCCTATGGCTACACCTTC
TRBD1 TRBJ1-2 TRBV14 . CASSLNRDRGYGYTF TGTGCCAGCAGCCTCAACCGGGACAGGGGCTATGGCTACACCTTC
TRBD1 TRBJ1-2 TRBV7-6 . CASSADRGQAGYTF TGTGCCAGCAGCGCCGACAGGGGGCAGGCTGGCTACACCTTC
. TRBJ2-3 TRBV5-4 . CASSSVGSTDTQYF TGTGCCAGCAGCTCGGTTGGAAGCACAGATACGCAGTATTTT
TRBD1 TRBJ1-5 TRBV18 . CASSTGTGVLNQPQHF TGTGCCAGCTCAACCGGGACAGGGGTCCTCAATCAGCCCCAGCATTTT
TRBD2 TRBJ2-1 TRBV6-5 few CASSREGNEQFF TGTGCCAGCAGTCGGGAGGGGAATGAGCAGTTCTTC